The clone carrying this TCR beta chain showed up many times. The sample originates from a study of CDR3 diversity in severe acne. MiXCR, run by TCRdb on the PCR reads, gives a single entry per CDR3 protein. The sample records some 84,000 distinct CDR3 sequences, 45% to 50% being singletons. V lost 5 bases to trimming and J lost 2 bases, with 7 bases between them. Germline V gives CDR1 SGHTA, CDR2 FQGNSA. This CDR3 has 12 residues. The specimen sequenced was blood. The rearrangement joins TRBV7-2 to TRBJ2-7; D is perhaps TRBD2 (5 bases). The TCR comes from a male donor in good health, serving as a control. CDR3 loop: CASSLTTYEQYF. The CDR3 coding sequence is TGTGCCAGCAGCCTGACTACCTACGAGCAGTACTTC.